The 18 T cell receptor beta chains below were found in one sample sequenced in a study of cytomegalovirus exposure and HLA in healthy donors. 13 Jbeta primers and 60 Vbeta primers were used for the PCR. Using immunoSEQ multiplex PCR, the repertoire was profiled, and TCRdb retains in-frame clones only, with some absent. Among 150,000 to 200,000 clones, roughly four fifths were seen once, and the ten largest hold about 2%. The sample taken for sequencing was PBMCs. The receptors come from a woman aged 18-29 years in good health and CMV-seropositive.

Only a few counts were recorded for this clone. The chain joins TRBV28 to TRBJ2-1; D unresolved. Germline CDR1 MDHEN, CDR2 SYDVKM. This CDR3 has 14 amino acids. Deletions cut 0 bases from V and 4 bases from J, with 7 bases between. CDR3 nucleotides: TGTGCCAGCAGTTTATGGACACAGTACAATGAGCAGTTCTTC. This gives the protein CASSLWTQYNEQFF.

The chain couples TRBV27 to TRBJ2-5; the match to TRBD1 covers 8 bases. This CDR3 has 12 residues. J was trimmed by 4 bases and V by 5 bases; bases with no gene match: 0. The germline V gene encodes CDR1 MNHEY and CDR2 SMNVEV (reference sequence). In DNA, the CDR3 is TGTGCCAGCAGTGGGACAGGAGAGACCCAGTACTTC. It is translated as CASSGTGETQYF.

The V and J genes are TRBV2 and TRBJ1-2; no clear D. V dropped 0 bases and J dropped 8 bases, with 7 bases sitting between them. The CDR3 contains 12 residues. Germline lookup yields CDR1 SNHLY and CDR2 FYNNEI. The DNA for the CDR3 is TGTGCCAGCAGTGAAGCCTTCTCGGGCTACACCTTC. It codes for CASSEAFSGYTF. The full variable domain, its missing parts supplied by reference TRBV2 and TRBJ1-2, is EPEVTQTPSHQVTQMGQEVILRCVPISNHLYFYWYRQILGQKVEFLVSFYNNEISEKSEIFDDQFSVERPDGSNFTLKIRSTKLEDSAMYFCASSEAFSGYTFGSGTRLTVV.

The chain links TRBV6-5 to TRBJ2-1, with 14 nucleotides matching TRBD2. CDR1 MNHEY and CDR2 SVGAGI come from the germline V gene. V shed 5 bases and J 4 bases; nucleotides not matched to a gene: 1. CDR3 size: 15 residues. CDR3 protein: CASSGTSGGYNEQFF. For the CDR3, the DNA is TGTGCCAGCAGTGGGACTAGCGGGGGTTACAATGAGCAGTTCTTC.

As for this clone: No conserved phenylalanine or tryptophan is present at the end of the CDR3, so a read error is the likely explanation. The limits of the CDR3 on the DNA are not certain, so only TCRdb's listed CDR3 is given. CDR3 residues: CSARDRQGAH. The gene calls are TRBV20-1 and TRBJ2-7; the tabulated D call, TRBD1, remains unverified against the DNA. The germline V gene has CDR1 DFQATT and CDR2 SNEGSKA (reference sequence). The CDR3 sequence runs 10 residues, both termini included.

The chain employs TRBV5-1 and TRBJ2-3; 11 bases are a match to TRBD1. V lost 0 bases and J lost 5; bases outside the gene matches: 2. The length of the CDR3 is 15 residues. CDR1 and CDR2 from the germline V gene are SGHRS and YFSETQ. CDR3 loop: CASSLEGTGGDTQYF. The DNA for the CDR3 is TGCGCCAGCAGCTTGGAAGGGACAGGGGGAGATACGCAGTATTTT.

The chain couples TRBV19 to TRBJ1-1; no firm D call. V lost 1 base to trimming and J lost 0 bases, with 6 bases between them. CDR3 length: 14 residues. Germline lookup yields CDR1 LNHDA and CDR2 SQIVND (reference sequence). DNA for the CDR3: TGTGCCAGTAGTATAGGTCCGGTGAACACTGAAGCTTTCTTT. Amino acid sequence: CASSIGPVNTEAFF.

The chain has TRBV14 and TRBJ1-2; 7 bases fit TRBD1. The ends lost 0 bases at V and 7 bases at J; junction bases unmatched: 11. Germline CDR1 is SGHDN and CDR2 is FVKESK. This CDR3 is 16 amino acids long. DNA for the CDR3: TGTGCCAGCAGCCAAGATTTTATAGGGGGCAGGTTTGGCTACACCTTC. Translating gives CASSQDFIGGRFGYTF. The whole variable domain, filled in from reference TRBV14 and TRBJ1-2, reads EAGVTQFPSHSVIEKGQTVTLRCDPISGHDNLYWYRRVMGKEIKFLLHFVKESKQDESGMPNNRFLAERTGGTYSTLKVQPAELEDSGVYFCASSQDFIGGRFGYTFGSGTRLTVV.

In its sample, this clone was seen once. This chain joins TRBV5-5 and TRBJ2-2; 9 positions agree with TRBD1. The germline gives CDR1 SGHKS, CDR2 YYEKEE (reference sequence). This CDR3 is 18 amino acids long. The V gene end was trimmed by 3 bases and the J gene end by 4 bases; junction bases not matched to a gene: 13. DNA for the CDR3: TGTGCCAGCAGCTCGCATTGGTTGGGACAGGGTGCCACCGGGGAGCTGTTTTTT. Translation gives CASSSHWLGQGATGELFF.

In regard to this clone: A read error may produce the germline difference seen at one junction end. The rearrangement uses TRBV7-9 and TRBJ2-3; possibly TRBD1 for D (6 bases). In germline, CDR1 is SEHNR, CDR2 FQNEAQ (reference sequence). The CDR3 contains 18 residues. CDR3 DNA: TGTTCCAGCAGTTCCACTCTCCTGGCAGGGGACCTCACAGATACGCAGTATTTT. Translating it yields CSSSSTLLAGDLTDTQYF.

This rearrangement joins TRBV5-3 to TRBJ1-1; 8 nucleotides align to TRBD1. TRBV5-3 belongs to the ORF category, with a function that is uncertain. V lost 2 bases, J lost 10 bases, and 4 bases stayed unmatched. The CDR3 spans 12 residues. This CDR3 is CARSLGQGRAFF. CDR3 in DNA: TGTGCCAGAAGCTTAGGACAGGGTCGAGCTTTCTTT.

This chain links TRBV19 with TRBJ1-2; maybe TRBD1 (5 bases). V was cut by 6 bases and J by 8 bases, with 19 bases left in between. CDR1 is LNHDA, CDR2 SQIVND, per germline (reference sequence). The CDR3 sequence is 14 residues long. The CDR3 reads CASSQRRGAEGYTF. For the CDR3, the DNA is TGTGCCAGTAGCCAACGAAGGGGCGCGGAAGGCTACACCTTC.

The gene calls are TRBV5-3 and TRBJ2-7; perhaps TRBD2 as D (6 bases). TRBV5-3 falls under the ORF class, with uncertain function. The ends were cut back, 0 bases at V and 0 bases at J, with 19 bases in the middle. CDR3 length equals 18 residues. CDR3 coding DNA: TGTGCCAGAAGCTTGGGGACCCGGTACGGGGGTAACTCCTACGAGCAGTACGTC. Its protein is CARSLGTRYGGNSYEQYV.

The genes are TRBV7-2 and TRBJ1-3; maybe TRBD1 (6 bases). The CDR3 covers 14 residues. V was pared by 11 bases and J by 0 bases, with 14 bases between. Germline V gene sequence: CDR1 SGHTA, CDR2 FQGNSA. The CDR3 DNA sequence: TGTGCCTCAGGGGCCGGAATCTCTGGAAACACCATATATTTT. It specifies CASGAGISGNTIYF.

The CDR3 sequence: CASWGAGYTF. The CDR3 DNA follows: TGTGCCAGCTGGGGCGCAGGCTACACCTTC. V gene TRBV2 combines with J gene TRBJ1-2; a possible D gene is TRBD1 (5 bases). Trimming left V 8 bases short and J 8 bases short, with 9 bases between. The CDR3 has 10 amino acids. Germline values: CDR1 SNHLY, CDR2 FYNNEI.

J is TRBJ2-3 and V is TRBV7-3, with TRBD1 identical over 7 bases. V was clipped by 5 bases and J by 2 bases; unmatched bases: 10. The CDR3 runs to 16 residues. Germline V CDR1 and CDR2: SGHTA, FQGTGA. The CDR3 loop is CASSPQPTGFTDTQYF. Written as DNA, the CDR3 is TGTGCCAGCAGCCCTCAGCCGACAGGGTTCACAGATACGCAGTATTTT.

V and J are TRBV5-6 and TRBJ1-1; the match to TRBD1 covers 7 bases. Germline V lookup: CDR1 SGHDT, CDR2 YYEEEE. The V and J ends lost 4 bases and 7 bases, in that order; junction bases with no gene match: 10. The length of the CDR3 is 14 residues. The CDR3 DNA is TGTGCCAGCAGCGGGGGACAGAGGACCGGTGAAGCTTTCTTT. Its protein is CASSGGQRTGEAFF.

The chain recombines TRBV11-2 with TRBJ2-5; 10 bases match TRBD2. Germline CDR1 reads SGHAT; CDR2 reads FQNNGV. The CDR3 consists of 17 residues. The V and J ends lost 4 bases and 5 bases, in that order; junction bases with no gene match: 13. In DNA, the CDR3 is TGTGCCAGCAGCTGGGGGGTGGCTAGCGGGGGTGTGGAGACCCAGTACTTC. Residues: CASSWGVASGGVETQYF.